This T cell receptor (beta chain) came from a study of T cell clonality in common variable immunodeficiency. The study, taken as a whole, reports: Compared with healthy controls, CVID subjects showed increased TCRbeta clonality, mostly in about a third. Reportedly, TCR beta sequences from common variable immunodeficiency showed fewer deletions and N-nucleotide insertions.

Diagnosis required reduced IgG, IgA and/or IgM with specific antibody deficiency. Control and CVID samples contributed equal amounts of genomic DNA. Data came from immunoSEQ multiplex PCR; TCRdb stores just in-frame clones and leaves some out. The data list around 21,000 clones, none observed once; 6.6% falls to the top ten. This clone was observed a handful of times. The antigen remains unidentified. The read ends 3 residues before the CDR3 terminus; that terminus is restored from the germline J gene. Germline V gives CDR1 LNHDA, CDR2 SQIVND (reference sequence). CDR3 length: 14 residues. V lost 3 bases, J lost 2 bases, and 4 bases stayed unmatched.

This clonotype was obtained from a human donor with common variable immunodeficiency. V is TRBV19 and J is TRBJ2-7, with 7 positions matching TRBD2. Sequenced: peripheral blood mononuclear cells. The CDR3 loop reads CASSIQAGTYEQYF. Incomplete CDR3 DNA: TGTGCCAGTAGTATCCAAGCGGGGACCTACGAG.